The 2 T cell receptor beta chains given below trace back to one sample, sequenced in a study of cytomegalovirus exposure and HLA in healthy donors. With 60 Vbeta and 13 Jbeta primers, the PCR was carried out. Produced via immunoSEQ multiplex PCR; TCRdb's table is partial and in-frame only. This listing includes about 210,000 clones. The material sequenced was PBMCs. These receptors came from a woman aged 25 to 39 in good health and CMV-seropositive.

The chain recombines TRBV11-2 with TRBJ2-3; 13 nucleotides match TRBD2. CDR1 SGHAT and CDR2 FQNNGV come from the germline V gene. The trim removed 6 bases at V and 1 base at J, leaving 10 bases unmatched. The CDR3 has 18 amino acids. The CDR3 spells CASSPTSGGGSGTDTQYF. In DNA, the CDR3 is TGTGCCAGCAGTCCCACTAGCGGGGGGGGTTCTGGCACAGATACGCAGTATTTT.

The chain links TRBV27 to TRBJ2-2; 13 bases are a match to TRBD2. CDR1 is MNHEY and CDR2 is SMNVEV in the germline V gene (reference sequence). The CDR3 spans 16 residues. J was trimmed by 6 bases and V by 5 bases; bases with no gene match: 6. DNA of the CDR3: TGTGCCAGCAGTCCCGAACTAGCGGGAGGGCCCGGGGAGCTGTTTTTT. The encoded protein is CASSPELAGGPGELFF.